The 14 T cell receptor beta chains below were found in one sample sequenced in a study of shared clonotypes between healthy human individuals. The table came from immunoSEQ multiplex PCR; TCRdb's copy has only in-frame clones and leaves some out. This sample has about 1.1 million clones, with approximately 80% found just once. Source material: memory CD4+ T cells from PBMCs. Described subset: CD45RA-negative fraction. The receptors originated from a young man in good health. Some clones in this sample may be carry-over from other donors' samples.

Only a few counts were recorded for this clone. This chain uses TRBV29-1 with TRBJ2-3; TRBD1 is a possible D gene (5 bases). Per the germline V gene, CDR1 is SQVTM and CDR2 is ANQGSEA. This CDR3 is built from 11 residues. Trimming removed 4 bases from V and 6 bases from J, with 8 bases in between. CDR3 protein: CSVGTLDTQYF. The CDR3 nucleotides are TGCAGCGTTGGGACACTCGATACGCAGTATTTT.

This sequence joins TRBV27 and TRBJ1-1; no reliable D call. In germline, CDR1 is MNHEY, CDR2 SMNVEV (reference sequence). The CDR3 is 11 amino acids. The V and J ends lost 2 bases and 10 bases respectively, with 8 bases between them. CDR3 loop: CASSLGAGAFF. The CDR3 nucleotides are TGTGCCAGCAGTTTAGGCGCGGGAGCTTTCTTT.

This clone was seen once. This chain links TRBV18 with TRBJ1-1; TRBD1 might be the D (6 bases). The CDR3 sequence is 13 residues long. Germline V CDR1 and CDR2: KGHSH, LQKENI. V was cut by 3 bases and J by 6 bases, with 11 bases left in between. The CDR3 here is CASSPLGGAEAFF. CDR3 sequence (DNA): TGTGCCAGCTCACCCCTAGGGGGGGCTGAAGCTTTCTTT.

About this clone itself: The sample has other DNA sequences that encode this CDR3 too. The chain carries TRBV28 and TRBJ1-2; D uncertain. V lost 3 bases to trimming and J lost 2 bases, with 7 bases between them. The CDR3 runs 13 residues. Per germline, CDR1 MDHEN and CDR2 SYDVKM. CDR3 sequence (DNA): TGTGCCAGCAGTTTGGCGGGGAACTATGGCTACACCTTC. Translation gives CASSLAGNYGYTF.

This rearrangement joins TRBV5-4 to TRBJ2-3; D is perhaps TRBD1 (6 bases). The CDR3 is made up of 15 amino acids. The germline gives CDR1 SGHNT, CDR2 YYREEE (reference sequence). The V end lost 1 base, the J end lost 0 bases, and 9 bases lay between the germline ends. The CDR3 sequence is CASSLRQDSTDTQYF. DNA for the CDR3: TGTGCCAGCAGCTTGAGACAGGATAGCACAGATACGCAGTATTTT.

CDR3 sequence reads: CASIQFGGGQPQHF. CDR3 DNA sequence: TGTGCCAGCATACAATTCGGGGGAGGTCAGCCCCAGCATTTT. The V gene is TRBV28, the J gene TRBJ1-5; possible D gene TRBD1, 5 bases. In germline, CDR1 is MDHEN, CDR2 SYDVKM. The CDR3 is 14 amino acids. Between the trimmed V and J ends, which lost 7 bases and 6 bases, there was a span of 16 bases. The variable domain in full, completed from reference TRBV28 and TRBJ1-5, reads DVKVTQSSRYLVKRTGEKVFLECVQDMDHENMFWYRQDPGLGLRLIYFSYDVKMKEKGDIPEGYSVSREKKERFSLILESASTNQTSMYLCASIQFGGGQPQHFGDGTRLSIL.

The V gene is TRBV7-2, the J gene TRBJ1-3; D unclear. V lost 11 bases to trimming and J lost 2 bases, with 13 bases between them. Looked up from germline, CDR1 is SGHTA and CDR2 is FQGNSA. CDR3 length equals 13 residues. In DNA, the CDR3 is TGTGCCTGGCCAGCCGGGGCTGGAAACACCATATATTTT. Protein sequence: CAWPAGAGNTIYF.

The CDR3 region is CASSPTASSGNTIYF. The CDR3 coding sequence is TGTGCCAGCAGCCCGACAGCAAGCTCTGGAAACACCATATATTTT. The chain is built from TRBV4-2 and TRBJ1-3; possibly TRBD1 for D (5 bases). The CDR3 sequence is 15 residues long. V was pared by 4 bases and J by 0 bases, with 10 bases between. Germline-derived CDR1 and CDR2 are LGHNA and YNFKEQ.

The genes are TRBV7-9 and TRBJ2-1; 8 nucleotides line up with TRBD2. V lost 6 bases to trimming and J lost 5 bases; unmatched junction nucleotides: 6. The CDR3 has 14 amino acids. Germline loops: CDR1 SEHNR, CDR2 FQNEAQ (reference sequence). The CDR3 DNA reads as TGTGCCAGCAGTCCCGGACTAGCAAACAATGAGCAGTTCTTC. This sequence encodes CASSPGLANNEQFF.

This clone was seen a single time. The V and J genes are TRBV28 and TRBJ1-5; D may be TRBD1 (5 bases). Deletions cut 6 bases from V and 6 bases from J, with 15 bases between. Germline CDR1 is MDHEN and CDR2 is SYDVKM. The CDR3 is made up of 14 amino acids. In DNA form, the CDR3 reads TGTGCCAGCAGCCCAGACGCGGGGGGTCAGCCCCAGCATTTT. Amino acids: CASSPDAGGQPQHF. The full variable domain, rest sourced from reference TRBV28 and TRBJ1-5, is DVKVTQSSRYLVKRTGEKVFLECVQDMDHENMFWYRQDPGLGLRLIYFSYDVKMKEKGDIPEGYSVSREKKERFSLILESASTNQTSMYLCASSPDAGGQPQHFGDGTRLSIL.

On this clone itself: Distinct nucleotide sequences in the sample also encode this CDR3. J is TRBJ1-2 and V is TRBV28; a weak D match, TRBD1 (5 bases). Germline lookup yields CDR1 MDHEN and CDR2 SYDVKM. Trimming cost V 4 bases and J 5 bases, with 8 bases left between them. The CDR3 covers 12 residues. The CDR3 loop is CASSSTGYGYTF. DNA for the CDR3: TGTGCCAGCAGTTCCACAGGATATGGCTACACCTTC.

As to this clone: A much larger clone lies a single base off, so this may be a read error. The V call is TRBV7-9, the J call TRBJ1-2, with D unclear. The length of the CDR3 is 12 residues. Germline CDR1 SEHNR, CDR2 FQNEAQ (reference sequence). Deletions cut 1 base from V and 3 bases from J, with 3 bases between. CDR3 nucleotides: TGTGCCAGCAGCTTAGGGCACTATGGCTACACCTTC. Translated: CASSLGHYGYTF. The full variable domain, in which reference TRBV7-9 and TRBJ1-2 provide the parts outside the CDR3, is DTGVSQNPRHKITKRGQNVTFRCDPISEHNRLYWYRQTLGQGPEFLTYFQNEAQLEKSRLLSDRFSAERPKGSFSTLEIQRTEQGDSAMYLCASSLGHYGYTFGSGTRLTVV.

This clone has a handful of counts. The chain uses TRBV19 and TRBJ1-5; TRBD1 matches 8 bases. Germline V gene data show CDR1 as LNHDA and CDR2 as SQIVND (reference sequence). Trimming at V came to 3 bases and at J to 8 bases, leaving 0 bases not matched to a gene. The CDR3 sequence is 12 residues long. CDR3 in amino acids: CASSMDREPQHF. The CDR3 nucleotides read TGTGCCAGTAGTATGGACAGGGAGCCCCAGCATTTT.

This clone was seen a handful of times. The chain has TRBV7-2 and TRBJ2-7; tentatively, D is TRBD2 (5 bases). Germline V gene lookup returns CDR1 SGHTA and CDR2 FQGNSA. The V end lost 4 bases, the J end lost 4 bases, and 14 bases lay between the germline ends. The CDR3 is 14 amino acids. CDR3 sequence reads: CASSSRVGGYEQYF. DNA of the CDR3: TGTGCCAGCAGCTCGAGGGTCGGAGGTTACGAGCAGTACTTC. Full variable domain (rest looked up from reference TRBV7-2 and TRBJ2-7): GAGVSQSPSNKVTEKGKDVELRCDPISGHTALYWYRQSLGQGLEFLIYFQGNSAPDKSGLPSDRFSAERTGGSVSTLTIQRTQQEDSAVYLCASSSRVGGYEQYFGPGTRLTVT.